What follows describes a single T cell receptor beta chain. Its specificity is unknown. This sample is part of a study of T cell responses to AZD1222 COVID-19 vaccine. Study-level information: Second doses that came at about 4 or about 12 weeks were put together. Points from the study as a whole: Spike-specific TCR repertoires showed rising breadth and depth after two AZD1222 doses. At study baseline, merely six AZD1222 recipients were seropositive. Most donors were white British and more were female, and clonal diversity was possibly underestimated.

CDR1 and CDR2 (germline): KGHSH, LQKENI. The V end lost 5 bases, the J end lost 5 bases, and 20 bases lay between the germline ends. CDR3 size: 16 residues. Sequencing was performed with immunoSEQ multiplex PCR; in TCRdb, only in-frame clones are kept and a portion is missing. The sample records some 150,000 clones, approximately 90% being singletons. The origin of this receptor is an adult in good health. The source was peripheral blood, collected on day 0 of AZD1222 vaccination. This chain joins TRBV18 and TRBJ2-3; D gene uncertain. The CDR3: CASSNVWEADEDTQYF. The CDR3, as DNA: TGTGCCAGCTCAAATGTCTGGGAAGCAGACGAAGATACGCAGTATTTT.